The 5 T cell receptor beta chains presented below share a single source sample, sequenced in a study of T cell repertoires in cytomegalovirus infection. TCRdb itself ran the reads through MiXCR, one entry per CDR3 protein. The table has around 630,000 distinct CDR3 sequences, approximately 25% seen once; the top ten hold roughly 8%. Specimen: CD8+ T cells from PBMCs. Every receptor here comes from a human donor in good health (CMV status not recorded). Some clones in this sample may be carry-over from other donors' samples.

This clonotype has only a few counts. J is TRBJ2-5 and V is TRBV28; 7 bases fit TRBD1. V lost 5 bases, J lost 4 bases, and 10 bases stayed unmatched. The CDR3 covers 15 residues. Germline assignment: CDR1 MDHEN and CDR2 SYDVKM. CDR3 coding DNA: TGTGCCAGCAGTCAACCCCAGACAGGGCGAGAGACCCAGTACTTC. Translated: CASSQPQTGRETQYF. Supplemented by reference TRBV28 and TRBJ2-5, the full variable domain reads DVKVTQSSRYLVKRTGEKVFLECVQDMDHENMFWYRQDPGLGLRLIYFSYDVKMKEKGDIPEGYSVSREKKERFSLILESASTNQTSMYLCASSQPQTGRETQYFGPGTRLLVL.

The V and J genes are TRBV12-3 or TRBV12-4 and TRBJ2-5; D not certain. The CDR3 loop spans 14 amino acids. V lost 0 bases to trimming and J lost 2 bases, with 7 bases between them. CDR3 sequence reads: CASSLAIEQETQYF. CDR3 coding DNA: TGTGCCAGCAGTTTAGCGATAGAACAAGAGACCCAGTACTTC.

The J gene is TRBJ2-7, the V gene TRBV29-1; unclear D gene. The V end lost 2 bases, the J end lost 3 bases, and 11 bases lay between the germline ends. The CDR3 has 13 residues. In germline, CDR1 is SQVTM, CDR2 ANQGSEA. The CDR3 DNA reads TGCAGCGTTGAACTCGCAGTCGACTACGAGCAGTACTTC. It is translated as CSVELAVDYEQYF.

This chain connects TRBV9 to TRBJ2-6; TRBD1 aligns across 9 bases. Germline V CDR1 and CDR2: SGDLS, YYNGEE. Germline trimming cut 3 bases from V and 2 bases from J; bases unmatched to any gene: 6. CDR3 size: 17 residues. CDR3 DNA: TGTGCCAGCAGCGGAGGGACAGGGAAGCCTGGGGCCAACGTCCTGACTTTC. Protein sequence: CASSGGTGKPGANVLTF.

This clonotype turned up a few times. The chain employs TRBV27 and TRBJ1-5; no definite D call. Germline CDR1 MNHEY, CDR2 SMNVEV (reference sequence). CDR3 length: 14 amino acids. V lost 5 bases, J lost 0 bases, and 8 bases lay in between. The CDR3 DNA reads as TGTGCCAGCAGTCCCTACGATAGCAATCAGCCCCAGCATTTT. Translation: CASSPYDSNQPQHF.